The source of this T cell receptor beta chain is a study of shared clonotypes between healthy human individuals. In the study overall: Each donor had three CD4 naive, three CD4 memory, two CD8 naive and one CD8 memory plate.

Method: immunoSEQ multiplex PCR; TCRdb's copy keeps in-frame clones and lacks some. This sample has some 580,000 clones, with almost 97% found just once. Worth noting for this clone: Its antigen remains unknown.

The CDR3 is 17 amino acids. Trimming removed 1 base from V and 3 bases from J; junction bases left unmatched: 6. CDR1 is PRHDT and CDR2 is FYEKMQ in the germline V gene (reference sequence). Study findings and constraints: Non-shared clonotypes displayed generation probabilities falling below those of clonotypes present in all four donors. Among the subsets, naive ones generally showed larger estimated richness than memory ones.

This clonotype was sampled from a woman aged 25 to 39 in good health. V usage is TRBV13 and J usage is TRBJ2-2, with 9 bases matching TRBD2. The specimen was naive CD4+ T cells sorted from blood. Subset here: CD45RA+ positively selected. CDR3 nucleotides: TGTGCCAGCAGCTTAGAAGGACTAGCGAGTTACACCGGGGAGCTGTTTTTT. Translating gives CASSLEGLASYTGELFF.